This TCR beta chain derives from a study of blood T cell repertoires in COVID-19. Germline CDR1 and CDR2: MNHEY and SVGAGI. The CDR3 length is 14 residues. The ends lost 7 bases at V and 2 bases at J; junction bases unmatched: 7. The sample holds one count of this clone. Profiling relied on immunoSEQ multiplex PCR, and the TCRdb table lists in-frame clones only, not all of them. Here the sample spans about 300,000 clones, roughly nine tenths being singletons. The material sequenced was peripheral blood. This receptor was obtained from a young man who had recovered from COVID-19. J is TRBJ1-2 and V is TRBV6-5; 7 bases fit TRBD1. The CDR3 sequence is CASTRGTVNYGYTF. The CDR3 DNA follows: TGTGCCAGCACCCGTGGGACAGTGAACTATGGCTACACCTTC.